This T cell receptor (beta chain) was captured by sequencing in a study of CD8+CD57+ T cells in acquired aplastic anemia. By flow cytometry, patients selected for sequencing had shown an expansion of CD8+CD57+ cells. Researchers used genomic DNA as the template to profile TCR beta VDJ and CDR3. Via MiXCR, TCRdb re-called the reads, giving one row per CDR3 protein. This sample yields about 160,000 distinct CDR3 sequences, of which about 50% are seen a single time; 25% to 40% belongs to the top ten. The sequence was obtained from a human donor with aplastic anemia. The sample comprised sorted CD4+, CD8+, or CD8+CD57+ T cells (not recorded which) from PBMCs.

The CDR3 region has the DNA TGTGCCAGCAGTGAAGTAGCGAGCACAGATACGCAGTATTTT. Amino acids: CASSEVASTDTQYF. The V call is TRBV27, the J call TRBJ2-3, with D perhaps matching TRBD2 (5 bases). V lost 5 bases and J 0 bases, leaving 9 bases between the germline ends. This CDR3 has 14 amino acids. CDR1 MNHEY and CDR2 SMNVEV come from the germline V gene (reference sequence).